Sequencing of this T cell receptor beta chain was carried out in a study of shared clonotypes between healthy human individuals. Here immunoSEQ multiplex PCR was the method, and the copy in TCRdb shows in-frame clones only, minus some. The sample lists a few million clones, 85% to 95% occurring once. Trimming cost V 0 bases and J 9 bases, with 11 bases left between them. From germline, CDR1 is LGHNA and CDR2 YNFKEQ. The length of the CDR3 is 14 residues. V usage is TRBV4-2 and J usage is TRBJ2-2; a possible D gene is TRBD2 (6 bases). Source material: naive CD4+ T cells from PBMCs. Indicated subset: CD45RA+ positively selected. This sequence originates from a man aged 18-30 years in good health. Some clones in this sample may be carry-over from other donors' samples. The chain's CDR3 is CASSQDGGARELFF. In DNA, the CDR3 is TGTGCCAGCAGCCAAGACGGCGGGGCCAGGGAGCTGTTTTTT.